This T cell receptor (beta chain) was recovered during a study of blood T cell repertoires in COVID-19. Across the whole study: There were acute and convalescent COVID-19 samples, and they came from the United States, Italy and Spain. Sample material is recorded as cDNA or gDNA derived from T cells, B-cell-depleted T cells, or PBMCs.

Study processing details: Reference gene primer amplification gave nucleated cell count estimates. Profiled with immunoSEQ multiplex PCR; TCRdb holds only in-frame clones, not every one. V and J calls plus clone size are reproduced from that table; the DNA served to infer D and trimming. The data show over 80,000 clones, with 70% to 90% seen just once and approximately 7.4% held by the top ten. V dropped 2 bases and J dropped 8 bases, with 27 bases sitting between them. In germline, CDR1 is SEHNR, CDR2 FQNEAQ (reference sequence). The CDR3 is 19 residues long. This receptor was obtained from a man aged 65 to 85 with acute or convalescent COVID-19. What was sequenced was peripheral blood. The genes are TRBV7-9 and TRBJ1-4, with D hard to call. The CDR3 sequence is CASSLSFAGIDILREKLFF. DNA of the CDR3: TGTGCCAGCAGCTTATCTTTTGCGGGGATCGACATACTCAGGGAAAAACTGTTTTTT.